This T cell receptor (beta chain) was identified during a study of post-analysis software for immune sequencing data. At the level of the study: The disease courses covered relapsing-remitting, secondary progressive and progressive-relapsing multiple sclerosis. The study's findings and limits: Strong co-clustering by F measure linked samples that shared a preparation batch. Five TRBV segments, including TRBV5-6, TRBV5-1 and TRBV20-1, were more frequent in patients than controls. Versus controls, multiple sclerosis patients showed significantly lower diversity (normalized Chao1).

The germline CDR1 and CDR2 sequences are SGHAT and FQNNGV. The CDR3 spans 12 residues. Between the trimmed V and J ends, which lost 6 bases and 3 bases, there was a span of 8 bases. Worth noting for this clonotype: Its antigen is undetermined.

The authors incorporated unique molecular identifiers into the TCR beta cDNA libraries. A population of roughly 0.85 to 10 million T cells gave rise to approximately 530,000 cDNA molecules. Via MiXCR, TCRdb re-called the PCR reads, giving one row per CDR3 protein. The table lists about 540,000 distinct CDR3 sequences, approximately 31% of them singletons. This sequence originates from a girl aged 2-17 years with multiple sclerosis. The rearrangement uses TRBV11-2 and TRBJ1-1, with unresolved D. Sequences were obtained from blood. Here the CDR3 reads CASSFTYTEAFF. DNA of the CDR3: TGTGCCAGCAGTTTTACATACACTGAAGCTTTCTTT.